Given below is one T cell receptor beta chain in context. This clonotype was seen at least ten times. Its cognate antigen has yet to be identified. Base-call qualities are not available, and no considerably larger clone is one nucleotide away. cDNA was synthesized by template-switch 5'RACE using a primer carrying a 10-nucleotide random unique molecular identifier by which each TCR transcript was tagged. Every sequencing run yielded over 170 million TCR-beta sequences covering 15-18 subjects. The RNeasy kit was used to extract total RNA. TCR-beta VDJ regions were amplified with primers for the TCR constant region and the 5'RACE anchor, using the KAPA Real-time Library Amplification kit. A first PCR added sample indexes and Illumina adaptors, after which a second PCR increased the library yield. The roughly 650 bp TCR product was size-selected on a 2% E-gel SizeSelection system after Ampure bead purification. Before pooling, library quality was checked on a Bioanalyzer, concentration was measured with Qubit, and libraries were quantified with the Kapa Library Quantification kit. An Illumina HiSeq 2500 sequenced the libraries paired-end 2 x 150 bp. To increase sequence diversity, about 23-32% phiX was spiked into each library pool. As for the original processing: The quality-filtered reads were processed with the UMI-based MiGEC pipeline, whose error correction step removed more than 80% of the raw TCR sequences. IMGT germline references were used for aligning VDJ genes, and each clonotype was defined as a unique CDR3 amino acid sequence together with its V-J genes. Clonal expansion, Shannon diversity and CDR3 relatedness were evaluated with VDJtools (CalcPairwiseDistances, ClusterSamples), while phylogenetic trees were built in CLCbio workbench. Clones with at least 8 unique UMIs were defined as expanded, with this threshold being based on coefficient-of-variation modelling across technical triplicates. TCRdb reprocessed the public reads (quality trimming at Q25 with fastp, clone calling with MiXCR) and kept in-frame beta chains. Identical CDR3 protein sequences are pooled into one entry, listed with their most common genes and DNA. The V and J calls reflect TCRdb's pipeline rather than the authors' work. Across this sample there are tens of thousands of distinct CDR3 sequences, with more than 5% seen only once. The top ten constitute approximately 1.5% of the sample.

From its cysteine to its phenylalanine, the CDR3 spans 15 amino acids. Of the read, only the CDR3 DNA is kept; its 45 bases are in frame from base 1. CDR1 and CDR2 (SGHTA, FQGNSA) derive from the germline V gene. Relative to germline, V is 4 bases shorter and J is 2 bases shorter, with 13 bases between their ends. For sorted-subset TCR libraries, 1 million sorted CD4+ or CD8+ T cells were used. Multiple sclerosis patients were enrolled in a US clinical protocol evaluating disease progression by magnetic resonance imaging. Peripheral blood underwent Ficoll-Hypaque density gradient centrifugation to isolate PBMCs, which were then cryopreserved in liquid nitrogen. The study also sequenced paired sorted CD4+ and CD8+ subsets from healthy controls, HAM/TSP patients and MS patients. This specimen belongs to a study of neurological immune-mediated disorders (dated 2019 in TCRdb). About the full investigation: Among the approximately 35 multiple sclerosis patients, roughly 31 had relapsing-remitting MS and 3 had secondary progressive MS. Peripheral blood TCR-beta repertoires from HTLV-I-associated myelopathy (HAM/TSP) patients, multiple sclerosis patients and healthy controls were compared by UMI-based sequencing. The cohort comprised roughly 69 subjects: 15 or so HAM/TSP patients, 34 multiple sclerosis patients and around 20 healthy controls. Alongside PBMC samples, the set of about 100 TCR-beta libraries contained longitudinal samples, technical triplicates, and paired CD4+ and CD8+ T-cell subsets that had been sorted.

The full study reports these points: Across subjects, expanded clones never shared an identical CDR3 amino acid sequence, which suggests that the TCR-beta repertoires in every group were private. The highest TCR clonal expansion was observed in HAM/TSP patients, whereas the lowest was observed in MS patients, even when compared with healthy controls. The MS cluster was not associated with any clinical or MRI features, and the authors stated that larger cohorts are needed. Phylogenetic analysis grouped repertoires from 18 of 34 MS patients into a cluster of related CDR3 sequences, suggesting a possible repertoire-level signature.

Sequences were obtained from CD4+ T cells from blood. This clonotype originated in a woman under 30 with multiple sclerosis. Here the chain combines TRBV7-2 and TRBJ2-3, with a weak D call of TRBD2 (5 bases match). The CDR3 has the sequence CASSSEGFLTDTQYF. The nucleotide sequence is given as TGTGCCAGCAGCTCCGAGGGCTTCCTCACAGATACGCAGTATTTT.